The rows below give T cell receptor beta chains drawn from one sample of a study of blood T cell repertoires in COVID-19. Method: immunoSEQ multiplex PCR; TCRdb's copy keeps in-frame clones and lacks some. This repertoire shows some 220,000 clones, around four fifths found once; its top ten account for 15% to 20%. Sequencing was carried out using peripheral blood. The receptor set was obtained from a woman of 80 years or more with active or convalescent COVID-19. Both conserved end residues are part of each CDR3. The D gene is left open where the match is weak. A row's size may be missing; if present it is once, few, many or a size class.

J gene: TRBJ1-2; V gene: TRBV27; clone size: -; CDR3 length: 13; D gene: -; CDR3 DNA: TGTGCCAGCAGTTTAGGCAGGGACTATGGCTACACCTTC; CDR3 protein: CASSLGRDYGYTF
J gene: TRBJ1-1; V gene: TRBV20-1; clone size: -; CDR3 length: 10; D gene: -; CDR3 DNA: TGCAGTGCTCCCGCCCTCGGAGCTTTCTTT; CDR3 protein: CSAPALGAFF
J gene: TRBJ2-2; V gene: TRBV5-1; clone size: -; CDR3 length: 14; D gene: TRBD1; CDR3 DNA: TGCGCCAGCACGAGACAGGGAAACACCGGGGAGCTGTTTTTT; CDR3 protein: CASTRQGNTGELFF
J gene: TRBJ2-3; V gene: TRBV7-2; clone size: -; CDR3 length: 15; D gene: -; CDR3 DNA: TGTGCCAGCAGCTTCAGCGGACTAAGCACAGATACGCAGTATTTT; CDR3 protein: CASSFSGLSTDTQYF
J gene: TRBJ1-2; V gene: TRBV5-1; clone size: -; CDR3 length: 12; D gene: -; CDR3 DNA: TGCGCCAGCAGCGGGCACAAGGATGGCTACACCTTC; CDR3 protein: CASSGHKDGYTF
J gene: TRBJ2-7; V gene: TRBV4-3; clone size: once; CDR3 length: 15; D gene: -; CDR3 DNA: TGCGCCAGCAGCCAAGACCAGTCAGGGTTCTACGAGCAGTACTTC; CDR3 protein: CASSQDQSGFYEQYF
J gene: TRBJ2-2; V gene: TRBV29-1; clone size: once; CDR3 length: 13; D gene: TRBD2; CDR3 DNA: TGCAGCGTTGAAGCTAGCGGCACCGGGGAGCTGTTTTTT; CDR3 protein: CSVEASGTGELFF
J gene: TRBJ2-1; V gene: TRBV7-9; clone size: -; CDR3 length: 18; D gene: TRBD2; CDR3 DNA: TGTGCCAGCAGCTTAGGTCGATCTAGCGGGGGTTTGTCGGATGAGCAGTTCTTC; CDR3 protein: CASSLGRSSGGLSDEQFF
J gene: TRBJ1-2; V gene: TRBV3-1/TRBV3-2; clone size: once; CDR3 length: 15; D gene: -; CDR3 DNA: TGTGCCAGCAGCCAAGTGCGGCAGGGTTGGTATGGCTACACCTTC; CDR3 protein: CASSQVRQGWYGYTF
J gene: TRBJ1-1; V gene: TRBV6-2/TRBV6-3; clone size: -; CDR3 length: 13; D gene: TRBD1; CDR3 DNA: TGTGCCAGCAGCCGACAGGGGAACACTGAAGCTTTCTTT; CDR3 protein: CASSRQGNTEAFF
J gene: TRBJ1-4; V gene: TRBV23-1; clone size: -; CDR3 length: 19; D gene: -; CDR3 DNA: TGCGCCAGCAGTCACGCGACGAGGGCAACACTCCGTCCCCGGGAAAAACTGTTTTTT; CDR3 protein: CASSHATRATLRPREKLFF
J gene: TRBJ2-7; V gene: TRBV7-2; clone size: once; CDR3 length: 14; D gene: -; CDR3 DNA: TGTGCCAGCAGCCTGAGACAGGGGAGGGACGAGCAGTACTTC; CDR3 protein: CASSLRQGRDEQYF
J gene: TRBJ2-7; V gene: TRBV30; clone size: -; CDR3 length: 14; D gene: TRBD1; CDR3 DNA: TGTGCCTGGAGGCAAACCGGGACAGGGCAGGGGCAGTACTTC; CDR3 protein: CAWRQTGTGQGQYF
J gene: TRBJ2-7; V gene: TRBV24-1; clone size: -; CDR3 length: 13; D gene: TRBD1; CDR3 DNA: TGTGCCACCAGCGCAGGGGGTAACTACGAGCAGTACTTC; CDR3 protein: CATSAGGNYEQYF
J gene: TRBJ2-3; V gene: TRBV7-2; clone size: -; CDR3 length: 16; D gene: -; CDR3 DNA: TGTGCCAGCAGCCAATTTTGGGGGCCTAGCACAGATACGCAGTATTTT; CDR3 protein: CASSQFWGPSTDTQYF
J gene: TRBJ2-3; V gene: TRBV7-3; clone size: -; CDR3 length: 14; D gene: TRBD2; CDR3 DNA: TGTGCCAGCAGCCGAAGCGGGGGTCGGGATACGCAGTATTTT; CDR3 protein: CASSRSGGRDTQYF
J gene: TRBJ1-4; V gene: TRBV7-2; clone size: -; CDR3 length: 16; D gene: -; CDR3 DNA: TGTGCCAGCAGCTTAGAAAGGAGGCCGCTAAATGAAAAACTGTTTTTT; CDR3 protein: CASSLERRPLNEKLFF